What follows is one T cell receptor (beta chain) and its context. The data derive from a study of sequential checkpoint blockade in melanoma. In the study overall: Arm A got nivolumab then ipilimumab; arm B the reverse, 1:1.

Germline values: CDR1 MDHEN, CDR2 SYDVKM. The trim removed 3 bases at V and 4 bases at J, leaving 6 bases unmatched. CDR3 length equals 16 residues. TCRdb keeps only in-frame clones here, not all; method: immunoSEQ multiplex PCR. Of 13,000 to 15,000 clones in the sample, 50% to 55% were seen once. The treatment is: randomized to nivolumab then ipilimumab (arm A) or the reverse (arm B). PBMC sorting kept live CD3+CD8+ cells without CD19 or CD56. The chain couples TRBV28 to TRBJ1-4, with 9 nucleotides matching TRBD1. Specimen: CD8+ T cells sorted from blood (inferred from file names), collected from a patient given nivolumab and ipilimumab in sequence. This sequence was found in a human donor with melanoma. The CDR3 DNA follows: TGTGCCAGCAGTTTGACCGGGACAGGGCTTAATGAAAAACTGTTTTTT. The encoded protein is CASSLTGTGLNEKLFF.